The 19 T cell receptor beta chains given below trace back to one sample, sequenced in a study of T cells in localized non-small cell lung cancer. Sequencing used immunoSEQ multiplex PCR; TCRdb keeps in-frame clones, though not all of them. The sample yields tens of thousands of clones, approximately 86% seen once. The sequenced sample was peripheral blood, obtained before any cancer treatment. The receptors stem from a man aged 40-75 years with stage I squamous cell lung carcinoma.

The chain couples TRBV18 to TRBJ1-2, with TRBD1 as a possible D gene (6 bases). The germline V gene encodes CDR1 KGHSH and CDR2 LQKENI. The V and J ends lost 0 bases and 4 bases respectively, with 12 bases between them. The CDR3 loop spans 15 amino acids. CDR3 sequence: CASSPPSRGSYGYTF. In DNA, the CDR3 is TGTGCCAGCTCACCACCGAGTAGGGGGAGCTATGGCTACACCTTC.

The chain joins TRBV5-1 to TRBJ1-1; perhaps TRBD1 as D (6 bases). Trimming shortened V by 3 bases and J by 3 bases, and 12 bases separated the two germline ends. CDR3 length: 14 amino acids. CDR1 SGHRS and CDR2 YFSETQ come from the germline V gene. The DNA of the CDR3 is TGCGCCAGCAGCTCTACTCAGGGGTACACTGAAGCTTTCTTT. It translates to CASSSTQGYTEAFF.

The CDR3 region is CAWRERAGNTIYF. The CDR3 bases are TGTGCCTGGAGAGAACGGGCTGGAAACACCATATATTTT. The chain uses TRBV30 and TRBJ1-3; D call uncertain. This CDR3 has 13 residues. V lost 3 bases and J 2 bases, leaving 8 bases between the germline ends. CDR1 and CDR2 from the germline V gene are GTSNPN and SVGIG (reference sequence).

V and J are TRBV7-2 and TRBJ2-3; D is possibly TRBD2 (7 bases). The CDR3 has 16 amino acids. Germline values: CDR1 SGHTA, CDR2 FQGNSA. The V end was cut by 1 base, the J end by 1 base, with 12 bases between. The CDR3 nucleotides read TGTGCCAGCAGCTTAGGGAGGGGGGGACGCACAGATACGCAGTATTTT. This encodes CASSLGRGGRTDTQYF.

This rearrangement joins TRBV28 to TRBJ2-7, with 9 bases identical to TRBD1. V shed 4 bases and J 6 bases; nucleotides not matched to a gene: 10. The CDR3 runs to 15 residues. The germline V gene encodes CDR1 MDHEN and CDR2 SYDVKM. CDR3: CASSSTGTGTGEQYF. The CDR3, as DNA: TGTGCCAGCAGTTCCACCGGGACAGGGACTGGCGAGCAGTACTTC. Full variable domain (rest looked up from reference TRBV28 and TRBJ2-7): DVKVTQSSRYLVKRTGEKVFLECVQDMDHENMFWYRQDPGLGLRLIYFSYDVKMKEKGDIPEGYSVSREKKERFSLILESASTNQTSMYLCASSSTGTGTGEQYFGPGTRLTVT.

This chain connects TRBV5-1 to TRBJ2-5; D possibly corresponds to TRBD2 (7 bases). The V gene's germline CDR1 is SGHRS and CDR2 YFSETQ. Trimming took 4 bases from V and 5 from J, leaving 21 bases between them. The CDR3 is 16 residues long. Here the CDR3 reads CASSTGGGGKSETQYF. For the CDR3, the DNA is TGCGCCAGCAGCACTGGGGGAGGGGGAAAATCCGAGACCCAGTACTTC.

This clone was found once. This chain's CDR3 is CASTTPRPGALRDTEAFF. As DNA, the CDR3 is TGTGCCAGCACCACTCCCCGGCCGGGGGCCCTTCGAGACACTGAAGCTTTCTTT. V and J are TRBV28 and TRBJ1-1, with D possibly TRBD1 on 6 matching bases. V lost 7 bases, J lost 3 bases, and 27 bases lay in between. The germline V gene encodes CDR1 MDHEN and CDR2 SYDVKM. The CDR3 runs to 18 residues. The whole variable domain, filled in from reference TRBV28 and TRBJ1-1, reads DVKVTQSSRYLVKRTGEKVFLECVQDMDHENMFWYRQDPGLGLRLIYFSYDVKMKEKGDIPEGYSVSREKKERFSLILESASTNQTSMYLCASTTPRPGALRDTEAFFGQGTRLTVV.

The chain is built from TRBV5-1 and TRBJ1-2; perhaps TRBD1 as D (5 bases). Germline lookup yields CDR1 SGHRS and CDR2 YFSETQ. V was shortened by 0 bases and J by 4 bases, with 7 bases between the two germline ends. This CDR3 is 13 amino acids long. CDR3 amino acids: CASSLDRPYGYTF. The DNA for the CDR3 is TGCGCCAGCAGCTTGGACAGGCCCTATGGCTACACCTTC. The full variable domain, with the rest looked up from reference TRBV5-1 and TRBJ1-2, is KAGVTQTPRYLIKTRGQQVTLSCSPISGHRSVSWYQQTPGQGLQFLFEYFSETQRNKGNFPGRFSGRQFSNSRSEMNVSTLELGDSALYLCASSLDRPYGYTFGSGTRLTVV.

Turning to this clone: One end of the junction varies from germline; a read error may be responsible. This specimen includes other DNA sequences encoding the same CDR3. The CDR3 DNA reads as TGTGCCAGCTCAGGGACCTACGAGCAGTATTTC. Translated: CASSGTYEQYF. This chain uses TRBV18 with TRBJ2-7; perhaps D is TRBD1 or TRBD2 (5 bases each). The CDR3 covers 11 residues. Germline V gene sequence: CDR1 KGHSH, CDR2 LQKENI.

The V and J genes are TRBV5-3 and TRBJ1-2; TRBD1 is a possible D gene (5 bases). TRBV5-3 is known as an ORF, though its function is uncertain. The germline V and J ends were trimmed by 2 bases and 1 base, with 12 bases remaining between them. This CDR3 is built from 15 residues. The CDR3 DNA sequence: TGTGCCAGAAGCTTCCTCGCAGGGCATAACTATGGCTACACCTTC. Translated: CARSFLAGHNYGYTF.

This rearrangement joins TRBV7-2 to TRBJ2-7; maybe TRBD2 (6 bases). The CDR3 totals 15 residues. CDR1 and CDR2 (germline): SGHTA, FQGNSA. Trimming took 4 bases from V and 2 from J, leaving 15 bases between them. CDR3 sequence (DNA): TGTGCCAGCAGCTCTCGGCCCGGCGGGGCCTACGAGCAGTACTTC. Residues: CASSSRPGGAYEQYF.

The chain couples TRBV2 to TRBJ2-3; D may be TRBD2 (6 bases). The CDR3 covers 15 residues. Germline V gene data show CDR1 as SNHLY and CDR2 as FYNNEI. V dropped 3 bases and J dropped 0 bases, with 10 bases sitting between them. The CDR3 sequence: CASSEKRGSTDTQYF. The CDR3 nucleotides read TGTGCCAGCAGTGAGAAACGGGGGAGCACAGATACGCAGTATTTT.

This rearrangement joins TRBV5-1 to TRBJ1-2; D is perhaps TRBD1 (5 bases). Trimming took off 3 bases at V and 1 base at J, with 7 bases between the two ends. The CDR3 runs 13 residues. Germline V CDR1 and CDR2: SGHRS, YFSETQ. The CDR3 here is CASSSDSNYGYTF. DNA for the CDR3: TGCGCCAGCAGCTCTGACAGTAACTATGGCTACACCTTC.

The rearrangement uses TRBV6-5 and TRBJ1-1; D is ambiguous. The CDR3 consists of 12 residues. Trimming left V 2 bases short and J 5 bases short, with 6 bases between. Germline loops: CDR1 MNHEY, CDR2 SVGAGI. The CDR3 spells CASSYGRTEAFF. The CDR3 nucleotides are TGTGCCAGCAGTTACGGTAGGACTGAAGCTTTCTTT.

J is TRBJ1-5 and V is TRBV7-2; D may be TRBD1 (6 bases). Trimming pared 6 bases from V and 4 bases from J, leaving 7 bases between. In germline, CDR1 is SGHTA, CDR2 FQGNSA. CDR3 size: 12 residues. In DNA, the CDR3 is TGTGCCAGCAGACAGGGAAATCAGCCCCAGCATTTT. Its protein is CASRQGNQPQHF.

The rearrangement joins TRBV28 to TRBJ1-4; D gene unclear. In germline, CDR1 is MDHEN, CDR2 SYDVKM. V shed 7 bases and J shed 3 bases, with 12 bases lying between them. CDR3 length: 14 amino acids. In nucleotides, the CDR3 is TGTGCCAGCAAGGTGTCCGGTTCTAATGAAAAACTGTTTTTT. Translating it yields CASKVSGSNEKLFF.

The CDR3, as DNA: TGTGCCACCAGCGGTCAGGGATTAAGAAATCAGCCCCAGCATTTT. It codes for CATSGQGLRNQPQHF. The chain couples TRBV15 to TRBJ1-5; a possible D gene is TRBD1 (5 bases). Germline V gives CDR1 LNHNV, CDR2 YYDKDF (reference sequence). The CDR3 is made up of 15 amino acids. V shed 5 bases and J shed 4 bases, with 15 bases lying between them.

In this sample, this clone turned up a few times. The V and J genes are TRBV4-1 and TRBJ2-7, with TRBD1 matching over 8 bases. Germline CDR1 reads MGHRA; CDR2 reads YSYEKL. V was clipped by 4 bases and J by 5 bases; unmatched bases: 10. The CDR3 length is 15 residues. The CDR3 sequence: CASSRPGQDDDEQYF. CDR3 DNA sequence: TGCGCCAGCAGCCGACCGGGACAGGATGACGACGAGCAGTACTTC.

The chain couples TRBV6-1 to TRBJ1-2; D call uncertain. This CDR3 has 14 residues. Per the germline V gene, CDR1 is MNHNS and CDR2 is SASEGT. Trimming took 3 bases from V and 6 from J, leaving 14 bases between them. The CDR3 loop reads CASSDLGFPNGYTF. CDR3 in DNA: TGTGCCAGCAGTGATTTGGGGTTTCCCAATGGCTACACCTTC.